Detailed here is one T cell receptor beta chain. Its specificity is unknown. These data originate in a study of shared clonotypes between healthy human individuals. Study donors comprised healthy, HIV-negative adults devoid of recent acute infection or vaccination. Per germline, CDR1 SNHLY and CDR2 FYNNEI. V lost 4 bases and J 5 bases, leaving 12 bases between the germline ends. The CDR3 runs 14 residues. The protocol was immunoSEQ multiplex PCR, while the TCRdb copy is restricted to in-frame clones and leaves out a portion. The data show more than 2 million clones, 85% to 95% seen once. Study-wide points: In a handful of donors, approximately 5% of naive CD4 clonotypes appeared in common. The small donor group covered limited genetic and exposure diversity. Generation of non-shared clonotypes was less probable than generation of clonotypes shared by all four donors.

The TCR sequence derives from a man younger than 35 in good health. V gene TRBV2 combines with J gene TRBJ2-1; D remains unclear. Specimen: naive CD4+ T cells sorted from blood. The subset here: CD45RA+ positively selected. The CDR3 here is CASSVWSRHNEQFF. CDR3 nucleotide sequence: TGTGCCAGCAGTGTGTGGTCTAGGCACAATGAGCAGTTCTTC.